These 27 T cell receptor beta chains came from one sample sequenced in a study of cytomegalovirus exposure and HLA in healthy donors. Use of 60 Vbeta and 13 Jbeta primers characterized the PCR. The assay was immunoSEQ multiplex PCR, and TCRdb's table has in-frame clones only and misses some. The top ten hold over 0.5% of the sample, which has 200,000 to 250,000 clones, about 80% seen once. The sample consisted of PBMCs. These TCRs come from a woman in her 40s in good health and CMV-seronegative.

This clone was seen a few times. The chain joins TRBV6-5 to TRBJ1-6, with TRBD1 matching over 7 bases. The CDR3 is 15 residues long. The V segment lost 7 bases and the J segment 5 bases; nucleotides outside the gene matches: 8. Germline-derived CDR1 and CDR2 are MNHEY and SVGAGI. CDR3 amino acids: CASNTGTAHNSPLHF. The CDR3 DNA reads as TGTGCCAGCAACACCGGGACAGCTCATAATTCACCCCTCCACTTT.

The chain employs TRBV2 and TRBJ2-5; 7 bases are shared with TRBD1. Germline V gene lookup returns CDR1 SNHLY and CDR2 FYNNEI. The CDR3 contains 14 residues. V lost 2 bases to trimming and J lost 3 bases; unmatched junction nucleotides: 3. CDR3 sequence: CASSELGQKETQYF. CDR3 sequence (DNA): TGTGCCAGCAGTGAATTGGGACAGAAAGAGACCCAGTACTTC.

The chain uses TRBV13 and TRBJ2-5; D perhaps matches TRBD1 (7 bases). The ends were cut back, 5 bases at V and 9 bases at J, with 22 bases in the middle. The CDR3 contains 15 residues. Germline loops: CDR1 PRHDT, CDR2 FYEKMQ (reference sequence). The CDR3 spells CASSDQGGREKSQYF. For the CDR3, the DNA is TGTGCCAGCAGCGACCAGGGGGGCCGAGAGAAGTCCCAGTACTTC.

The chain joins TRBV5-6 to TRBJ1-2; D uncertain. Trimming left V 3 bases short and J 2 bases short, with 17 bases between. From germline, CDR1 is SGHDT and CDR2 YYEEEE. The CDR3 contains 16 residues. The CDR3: CASSSYGSSENYGYTF. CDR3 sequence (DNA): TGTGCCAGCAGCTCCTACGGGAGTTCGGAAAACTATGGCTACACCTTC.

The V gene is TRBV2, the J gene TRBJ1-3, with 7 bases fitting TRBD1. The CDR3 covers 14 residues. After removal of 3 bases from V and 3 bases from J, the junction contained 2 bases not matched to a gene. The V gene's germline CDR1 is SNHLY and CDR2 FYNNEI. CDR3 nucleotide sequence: TGTGCCAGCAGTGAGACAGGGAATGGAAACACCATATATTTT. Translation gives CASSETGNGNTIYF.

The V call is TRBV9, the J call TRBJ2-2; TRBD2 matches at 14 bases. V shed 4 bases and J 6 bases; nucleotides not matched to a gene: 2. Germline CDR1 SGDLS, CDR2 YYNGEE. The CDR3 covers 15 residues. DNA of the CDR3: TGTGCCAGCAGCAGACTAGCGGGGGGGTCCGGGGAGCTGTTTTTT. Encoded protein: CASSRLAGGSGELFF.

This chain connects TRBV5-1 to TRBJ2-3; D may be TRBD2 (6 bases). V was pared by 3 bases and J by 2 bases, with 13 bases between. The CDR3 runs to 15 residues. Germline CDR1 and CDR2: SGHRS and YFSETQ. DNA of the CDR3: TGCGCCAGCAGCTCCACGCCGGGGGACACAGATACGCAGTATTTT. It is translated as CASSSTPGDTDTQYF.

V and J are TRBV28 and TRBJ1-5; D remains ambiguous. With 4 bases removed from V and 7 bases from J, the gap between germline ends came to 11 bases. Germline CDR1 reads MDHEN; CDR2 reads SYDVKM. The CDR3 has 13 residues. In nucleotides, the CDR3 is TGTGCCAGCAGTTATTTTCCGGGGCAGCCCCAGCATTTT. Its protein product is CASSYFPGQPQHF.

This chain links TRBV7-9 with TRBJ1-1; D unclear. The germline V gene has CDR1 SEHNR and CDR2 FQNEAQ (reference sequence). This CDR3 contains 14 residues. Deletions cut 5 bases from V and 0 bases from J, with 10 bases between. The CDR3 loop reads CASSHYPMNTEAFF. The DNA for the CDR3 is TGTGCCAGCAGCCACTACCCTATGAACACTGAAGCTTTCTTT. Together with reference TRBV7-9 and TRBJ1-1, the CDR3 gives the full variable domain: DTGVSQNPRHKITKRGQNVTFRCDPISEHNRLYWYRQTLGQGPEFLTYFQNEAQLEKSRLLSDRFSAERPKGSFSTLEIQRTEQGDSAMYLCASSHYPMNTEAFFGQGTRLTVV.

The CDR3 sequence is CASSYRDRAKTEAFF. CDR3 DNA sequence: TGTGCCAGCAGCTACCGGGACAGGGCAAAGACTGAAGCTTTCTTT. The chain links TRBV7-2 to TRBJ1-1; 9 bases are shared with TRBD1. Germline V CDR1 and CDR2: SGHTA, FQGNSA. V trimming: 4 bases; J trimming: 5 bases; junction bases outside the gene matches: 8. The CDR3 loop spans 15 amino acids.

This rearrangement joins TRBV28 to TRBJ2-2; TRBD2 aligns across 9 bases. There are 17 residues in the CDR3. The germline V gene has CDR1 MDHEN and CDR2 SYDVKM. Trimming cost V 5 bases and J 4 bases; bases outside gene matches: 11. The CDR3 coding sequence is TGTGCCAGCAGTCCCCGGGGGCTAGCGGGGACCACCGGGGAGCTGTTTTTT. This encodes CASSPRGLAGTTGELFF.

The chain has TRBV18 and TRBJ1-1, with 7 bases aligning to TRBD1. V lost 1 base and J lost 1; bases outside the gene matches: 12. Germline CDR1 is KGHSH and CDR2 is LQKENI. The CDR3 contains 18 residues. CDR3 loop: CASSPRPQGFQENTEAFF. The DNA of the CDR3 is TGTGCCAGCTCACCACGACCACAGGGGTTTCAAGAGAACACTGAAGCTTTCTTT.

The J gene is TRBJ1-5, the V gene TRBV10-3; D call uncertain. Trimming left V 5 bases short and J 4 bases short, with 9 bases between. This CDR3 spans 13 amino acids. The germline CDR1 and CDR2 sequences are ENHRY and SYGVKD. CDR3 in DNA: TGTGCCATCAGTCGAGAGGTTAATCAGCCCCAGCATTTT. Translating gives CAISREVNQPQHF.

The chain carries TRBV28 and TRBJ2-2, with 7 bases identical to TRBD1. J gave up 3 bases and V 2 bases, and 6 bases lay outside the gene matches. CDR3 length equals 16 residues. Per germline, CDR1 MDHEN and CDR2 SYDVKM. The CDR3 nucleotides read TGTGCCAGCAGTTTACCTCGGGACAGTCACACCGGGGAGCTGTTTTTT. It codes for CASSLPRDSHTGELFF.

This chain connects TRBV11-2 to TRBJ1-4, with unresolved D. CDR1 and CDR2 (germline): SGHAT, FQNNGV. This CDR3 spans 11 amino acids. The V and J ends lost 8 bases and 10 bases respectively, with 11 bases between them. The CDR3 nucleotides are TGTGCCAGCTCCTCAACGAGAAAACTGTTTTTT. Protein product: CASSSTRKLFF.

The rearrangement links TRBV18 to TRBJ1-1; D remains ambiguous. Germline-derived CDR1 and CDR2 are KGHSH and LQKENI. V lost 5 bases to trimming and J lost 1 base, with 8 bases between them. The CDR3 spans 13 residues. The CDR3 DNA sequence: TGTGCCAGCTCATCGACACAGAACACTGAAGCTTTCTTT. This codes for CASSSTQNTEAFF. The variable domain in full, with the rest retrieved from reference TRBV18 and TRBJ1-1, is NAGVMQNPRHLVRRRGQEARLRCSPMKGHSHVYWYRQLPEEGLKFMVYLQKENIIDESGMPKERFSAEFPKEGPSILRIQQVVRGDSAAYFCASSSTQNTEAFFGQGTRLTVV.

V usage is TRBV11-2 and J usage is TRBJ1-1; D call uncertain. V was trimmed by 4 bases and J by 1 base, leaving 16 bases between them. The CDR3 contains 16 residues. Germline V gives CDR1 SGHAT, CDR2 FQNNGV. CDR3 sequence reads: CASSWITRSQNTEAFF. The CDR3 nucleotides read TGTGCCAGCAGCTGGATAACTCGGAGTCAGAACACTGAAGCTTTCTTT. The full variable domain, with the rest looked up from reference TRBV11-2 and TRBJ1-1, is EAGVAQSPRYKIIEKRQSVAFWCNPISGHATLYWYQQILGQGPKLLIQFQNNGVVDDSQLPKDRFSAERLKGVDSTLKIQPAKLEDSAVYLCASSWITRSQNTEAFFGQGTRLTVV.

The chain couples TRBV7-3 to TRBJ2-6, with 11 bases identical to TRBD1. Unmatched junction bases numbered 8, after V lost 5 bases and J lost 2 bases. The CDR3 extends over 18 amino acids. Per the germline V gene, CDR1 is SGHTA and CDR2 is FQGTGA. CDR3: CASSRDRDRGTGANVLTF. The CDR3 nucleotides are TGTGCCAGCAGCCGAGACCGGGACAGGGGGACTGGGGCCAACGTCCTGACTTTC.

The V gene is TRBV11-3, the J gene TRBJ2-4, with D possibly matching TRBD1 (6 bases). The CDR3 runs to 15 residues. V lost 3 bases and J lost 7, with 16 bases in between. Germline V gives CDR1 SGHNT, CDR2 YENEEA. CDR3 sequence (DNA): TGTGCCAGCAGCTTCGGACAGCATCCCCTTAACATTCAGTACTTC. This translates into CASSFGQHPLNIQYF.

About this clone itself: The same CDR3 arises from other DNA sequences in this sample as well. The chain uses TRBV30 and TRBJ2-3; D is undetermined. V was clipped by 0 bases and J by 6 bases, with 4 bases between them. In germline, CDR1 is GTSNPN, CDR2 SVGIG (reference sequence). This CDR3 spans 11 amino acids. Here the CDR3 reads CAWSVLDTQYF. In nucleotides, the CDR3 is TGTGCCTGGAGTGTCCTCGATACGCAGTATTTT.

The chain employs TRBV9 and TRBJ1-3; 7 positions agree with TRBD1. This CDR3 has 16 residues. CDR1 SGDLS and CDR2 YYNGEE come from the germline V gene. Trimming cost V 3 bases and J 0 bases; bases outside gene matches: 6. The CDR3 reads CASSGNRGHSGNTIYF. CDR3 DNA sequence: TGTGCCAGCAGCGGAAACAGGGGTCACTCTGGAAACACCATATATTTT.

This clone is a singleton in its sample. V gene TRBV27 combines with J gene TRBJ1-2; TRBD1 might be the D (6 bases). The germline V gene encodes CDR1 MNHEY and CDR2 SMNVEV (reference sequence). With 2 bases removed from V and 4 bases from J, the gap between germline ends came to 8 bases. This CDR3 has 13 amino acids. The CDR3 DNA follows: TGTGCCAGCAGTTTAGGGGGCTCCTATGGCTACACCTTC. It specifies CASSLGGSYGYTF.

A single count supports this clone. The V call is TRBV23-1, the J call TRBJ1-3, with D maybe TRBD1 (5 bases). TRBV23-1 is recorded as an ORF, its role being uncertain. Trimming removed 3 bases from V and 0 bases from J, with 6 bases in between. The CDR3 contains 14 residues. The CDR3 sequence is CASSQGGSGNTIYF. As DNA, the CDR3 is TGCGCCAGCAGTCAGGGGGGCTCTGGAAACACCATATATTTT.

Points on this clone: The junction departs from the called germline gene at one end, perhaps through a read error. The CDR3 loop reads CASSLGPGLFYEQYF. DNA of the CDR3: TGTGCCAGCAGTTTGGGCCCGGGACTTTTCTACGAGCAGTACTTC. This rearrangement joins TRBV5-6 to TRBJ2-7, with D possibly TRBD2 on 6 matching bases. This CDR3 spans 15 amino acids. The V gene's germline CDR1 is SGHDT and CDR2 YYEEEE.

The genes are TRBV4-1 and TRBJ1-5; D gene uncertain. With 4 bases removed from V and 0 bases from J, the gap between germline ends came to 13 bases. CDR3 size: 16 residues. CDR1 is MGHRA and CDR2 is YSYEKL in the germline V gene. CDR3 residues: CASSPLGVGSNQPQHF. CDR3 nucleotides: TGCGCCAGCAGCCCACTTGGAGTTGGTAGCAATCAGCCCCAGCATTTT.

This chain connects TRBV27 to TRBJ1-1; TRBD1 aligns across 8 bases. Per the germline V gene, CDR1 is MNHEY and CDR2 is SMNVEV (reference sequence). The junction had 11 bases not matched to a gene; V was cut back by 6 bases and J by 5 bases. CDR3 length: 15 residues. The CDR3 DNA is TGTGCCAGCAGAATGTCCGGGACAGGTCGGACTGAAGCTTTCTTT. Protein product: CASRMSGTGRTEAFF.

CDR3 in DNA: TGCGCCAGCAGCCCAGACCTAGCGGGGGGTGGGGGCAATGAGCAGTTCTTC. Its protein is CASSPDLAGGGGNEQFF. This chain connects TRBV4-3 to TRBJ2-1, with TRBD2 matching 11 bases. In germline, CDR1 is LGHNA, CDR2 YSLEER. The CDR3 spans 17 residues. Trimming cost V 4 bases and J 6 bases; bases outside gene matches: 11.